The 14 T cell receptor beta chains listed next were all sequenced from one sample in a study of blood T cell repertoires in COVID-19. The table came from immunoSEQ multiplex PCR; TCRdb's copy has only in-frame clones and leaves some out. The table records roughly 260,000 clones, approximately 85% of them present only once. The sample consisted of PBMCs or T cells enriched from blood (not recorded which). Receptor source: a woman between 45 and 60 years old who had recovered from COVID-19.

The J gene is TRBJ2-7, the V gene TRBV2; weak D call: TRBD1 (6 bases). The CDR3 totals 14 residues. Trimming cost V 7 bases and J 2 bases, with 15 bases left between them. CDR1 and CDR2 from the germline V gene are SNHLY and FYNNEI. The CDR3 DNA follows: TGTGCCAGCAACGCCGGACAGCTTACCTACGAGCAGTACTTC. Translating gives CASNAGQLTYEQYF.

The chain has TRBV6-4 and TRBJ2-5; 9 bases are a match to TRBD2. Germline V lookup: CDR1 MRHNA, CDR2 SNTAGT. Trimming at V came to 2 bases and at J to 1 base, leaving 5 bases not matched to a gene. The CDR3 spans 16 residues. The CDR3: CASSDAGGRSQETQYF. In DNA form, the CDR3 reads TGTGCCAGCAGTGACGCGGGGGGGCGATCCCAAGAGACCCAGTACTTC.

The V gene is TRBV11-2, the J gene TRBJ2-3, with D uncertain. CDR1 is SGHAT and CDR2 is FQNNGV in the germline V gene. Deletions cut 1 base from V and 3 bases from J, with 11 bases between. CDR3 length: 15 amino acids. The CDR3 spells CASSLAPLETDTQYF. The CDR3 nucleotides read TGTGCCAGCAGCTTAGCTCCCCTAGAAACAGATACGCAGTATTTT.

The chain is built from TRBV18 and TRBJ2-5, with TRBD1 matching over 7 bases. This CDR3 is built from 16 residues. Germline V CDR1 and CDR2: KGHSH, LQKENI. V lost 3 bases, J lost 4 bases, and 11 bases stayed unmatched. As DNA, the CDR3 is TGTGCCAGCTCACCGCAATACGTACAGGGGCGAGAGACCCAGTACTTC. Its translation is CASSPQYVQGRETQYF.

CDR3 in DNA: TGTGCCAGCAGCCAGGGACTAGCGGTATACGAGCAGTACTTC. Translating gives CASSQGLAVYEQYF. The chain couples TRBV3-1 (or the pseudogene TRBV3-2) to TRBJ2-7; TRBD2 matches 11 bases. Trimming at V came to 3 bases and at J to 4 bases, leaving 2 bases not matched to a gene. CDR1 and CDR2 (germline): LGHDT, YNNKEL (reference sequence). This CDR3 is 14 amino acids long.

CDR3 amino acids: CASTRSGELFF. CDR3 DNA sequence: TGCGCCAGCACTAGGTCCGGGGAGCTGTTTTTT. This sequence joins TRBV5-1 and TRBJ2-2; the D is unclear. The V gene's germline CDR1 is SGHRS and CDR2 YFSETQ. CDR3 length: 11 amino acids. With 6 bases removed from V and 6 bases from J, the gap between germline ends came to 6 bases.

The J gene is TRBJ1-2, the V gene TRBV6-5, with 7 nucleotides matching TRBD1. V was pared by 6 bases and J by 0 bases, with 7 bases of the junction left unmatched. Germline assignment: CDR1 MNHEY and CDR2 SVGAGI. This CDR3 comprises 15 residues. The CDR3 here is CASRGRDSSNYGYTF. As DNA, the CDR3 is TGTGCCAGCAGAGGTAGGGACAGCTCTAACTATGGCTACACCTTC.

This sequence joins TRBV15 and TRBJ2-7, with D possibly matching TRBD1 (5 bases). CDR3 size: 15 residues. Trimming removed 0 bases from V and 3 bases from J, with 12 bases in between. Germline V lookup: CDR1 LNHNV, CDR2 YYDKDF (reference sequence). The CDR3 reads CATSREHRWDYEQYF. The CDR3 DNA reads TGTGCCACCAGCAGAGAGCACAGGTGGGACTACGAGCAGTACTTC.

This rearrangement joins TRBV28 to TRBJ1-2; the D gene is possibly TRBD1 (6 bases). Germline CDR1 MDHEN, CDR2 SYDVKM. V was pared by 1 base and J by 6 bases, with 21 bases between. CDR3 length: 17 amino acids. CDR3 bases: TGTGCCAGCAGTTTATCAAACCCCTTCGGCAGGGGTCATGGCTACACCTTC. Translated: CASSLSNPFGRGHGYTF.

The chain recombines TRBV19 with TRBJ1-5; D is ambiguous. The V end was cut by 3 bases, the J end by 0 bases, with 6 bases between. The germline gives CDR1 LNHDA, CDR2 SQIVND (reference sequence). The CDR3 runs 14 residues. CDR3 in DNA: TGTGCCAGTAGTATCACAGTTAGCAATCAGCCCCAGCATTTT. Its protein product is CASSITVSNQPQHF.

This sequence joins TRBV5-6 and TRBJ1-5; 9 bases are a match to TRBD1. The CDR3 contains 15 residues. CDR1 is SGHDT, CDR2 YYEEEE, per germline. The J segment lost 11 bases and the V segment lost 4 bases, leaving 13 bases of the junction unmatched. CDR3 residues: CASSPRGQGTGAQHF. The CDR3 DNA follows: TGTGCCAGCAGCCCGCGGGGACAGGGAACGGGGGCCCAGCATTTT.

V is TRBV28 and J is TRBJ2-1; TRBD2 matches at 7 bases. Germline CDR1 is MDHEN and CDR2 is SYDVKM. V shed 2 bases, J shed 6 bases, and the junction held 4 bases outside the gene matches. CDR3 size: 14 residues. CDR3 bases: TGTGCCAGCAGTTTAATGGGACTATCCAATGAGCAGTTCTTC. This translates into CASSLMGLSNEQFF.

V and J are TRBV7-3 and TRBJ2-1; 10 nucleotides match TRBD2. The CDR3 covers 14 residues. The V gene's germline CDR1 is SGHTA and CDR2 FQGTGA. V was pared by 8 bases and J by 6 bases, with 7 bases of the junction left unmatched. The CDR3 is CASQGAGGGNEQFF. The CDR3 bases are TGTGCCAGCCAAGGAGCGGGAGGGGGCAATGAGCAGTTCTTC.

The chain joins TRBV28 to TRBJ2-2; D is uncertain. CDR3 length equals 16 residues. Deletions cut 2 bases from V and 0 bases from J, with 10 bases between. The germline CDR1 and CDR2 sequences are MDHEN and SYDVKM. The CDR3 nucleotides are TGTGCCAGCAGTTTAGTGGCTCTCGCGAACACCGGGGAGCTGTTTTTT. This codes for CASSLVALANTGELFF.